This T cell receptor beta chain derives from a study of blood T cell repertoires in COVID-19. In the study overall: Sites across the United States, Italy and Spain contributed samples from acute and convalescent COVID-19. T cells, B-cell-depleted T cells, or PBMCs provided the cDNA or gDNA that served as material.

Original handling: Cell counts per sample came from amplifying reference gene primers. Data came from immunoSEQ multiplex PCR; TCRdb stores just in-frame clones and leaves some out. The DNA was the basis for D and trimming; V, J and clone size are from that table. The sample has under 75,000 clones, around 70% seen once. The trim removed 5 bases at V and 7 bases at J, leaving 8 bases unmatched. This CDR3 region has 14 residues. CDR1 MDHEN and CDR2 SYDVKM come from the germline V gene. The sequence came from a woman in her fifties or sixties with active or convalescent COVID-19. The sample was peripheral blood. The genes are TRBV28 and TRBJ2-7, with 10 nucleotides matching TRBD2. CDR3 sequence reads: CASSPPGLASEQYF. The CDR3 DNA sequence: TGTGCCAGCAGTCCACCGGGACTAGCGAGTGAGCAGTACTTC. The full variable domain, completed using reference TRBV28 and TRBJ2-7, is DVKVTQSSRYLVKRTGEKVFLECVQDMDHENMFWYRQDPGLGLRLIYFSYDVKMKEKGDIPEGYSVSREKKERFSLILESASTNQTSMYLCASSPPGLASEQYFGPGTRLTVT.